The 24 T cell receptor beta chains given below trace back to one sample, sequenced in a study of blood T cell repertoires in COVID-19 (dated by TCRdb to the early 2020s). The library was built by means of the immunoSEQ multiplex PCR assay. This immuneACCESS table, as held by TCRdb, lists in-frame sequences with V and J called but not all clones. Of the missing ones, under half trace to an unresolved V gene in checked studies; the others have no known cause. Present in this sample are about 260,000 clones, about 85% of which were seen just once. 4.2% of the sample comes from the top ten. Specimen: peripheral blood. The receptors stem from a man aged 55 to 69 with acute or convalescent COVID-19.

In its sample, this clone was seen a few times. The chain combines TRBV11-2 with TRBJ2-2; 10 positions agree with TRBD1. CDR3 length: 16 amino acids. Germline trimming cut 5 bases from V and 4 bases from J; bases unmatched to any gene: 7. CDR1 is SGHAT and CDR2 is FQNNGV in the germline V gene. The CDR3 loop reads CASSKRQGAGTGELFF. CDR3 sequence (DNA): TGTGCCAGCAGCAAAAGACAGGGGGCGGGCACCGGGGAGCTGTTTTTT. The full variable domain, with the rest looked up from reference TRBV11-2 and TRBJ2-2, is EAGVAQSPRYKIIEKRQSVAFWCNPISGHATLYWYQQILGQGPKLLIQFQNNGVVDDSQLPKDRFSAERLKGVDSTLKIQPAKLEDSAVYLCASSKRQGAGTGELFFGEGSRLTVL.

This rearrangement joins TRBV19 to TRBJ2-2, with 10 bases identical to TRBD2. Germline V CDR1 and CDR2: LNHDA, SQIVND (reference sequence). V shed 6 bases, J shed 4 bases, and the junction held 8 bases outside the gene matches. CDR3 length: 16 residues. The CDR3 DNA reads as TGTGCCAGTAGGACCAGCGGGGGGGAGGTCACCGGGGAGCTGTTTTTT. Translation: CASRTSGGEVTGELFF.

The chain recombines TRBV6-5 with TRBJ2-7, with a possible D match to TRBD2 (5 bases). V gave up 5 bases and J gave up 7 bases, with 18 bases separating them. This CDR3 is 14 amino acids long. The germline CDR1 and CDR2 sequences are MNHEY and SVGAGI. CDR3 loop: CASSIRGERTEQYF. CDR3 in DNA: TGTGCCAGCAGTATCCGGGGAGAGCGTACTGAGCAGTACTTC.

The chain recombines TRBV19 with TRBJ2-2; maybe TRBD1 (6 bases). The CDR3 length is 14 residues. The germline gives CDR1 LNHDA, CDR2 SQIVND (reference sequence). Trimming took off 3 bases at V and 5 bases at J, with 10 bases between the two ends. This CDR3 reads CASSMRGSTGELFF. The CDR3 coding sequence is TGTGCCAGTAGTATGAGGGGGTCTACCGGGGAGCTGTTTTTT.

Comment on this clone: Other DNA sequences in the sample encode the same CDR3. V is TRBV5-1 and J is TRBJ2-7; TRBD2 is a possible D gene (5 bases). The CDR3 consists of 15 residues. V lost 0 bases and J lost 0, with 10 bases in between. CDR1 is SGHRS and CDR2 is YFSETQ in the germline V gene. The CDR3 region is CASSLAEAASYEQYF. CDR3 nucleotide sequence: TGCGCCAGCAGCTTGGCCGAAGCGGCCTCCTACGAGCAGTACTTC.

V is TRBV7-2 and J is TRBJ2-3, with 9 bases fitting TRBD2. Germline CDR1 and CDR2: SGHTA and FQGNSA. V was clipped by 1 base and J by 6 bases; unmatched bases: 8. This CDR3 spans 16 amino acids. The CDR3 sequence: CASSLGAGGPSDTQYF. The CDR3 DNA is TGTGCCAGCAGCTTAGGGGCGGGGGGGCCGTCTGATACGCAGTATTTT.

CDR3 DNA sequence: TGTGCCAGCAGGCAAAACCCCCGAGGCCAAGAGACCCAGTACTTC. Translation gives CASRQNPRGQETQYF. The genes are TRBV6-5 and TRBJ2-5; no firm D call. This CDR3 comprises 15 residues. Germline V lookup: CDR1 MNHEY, CDR2 SVGAGI. V gave up 6 bases and J gave up 1 base, with 15 bases separating them.

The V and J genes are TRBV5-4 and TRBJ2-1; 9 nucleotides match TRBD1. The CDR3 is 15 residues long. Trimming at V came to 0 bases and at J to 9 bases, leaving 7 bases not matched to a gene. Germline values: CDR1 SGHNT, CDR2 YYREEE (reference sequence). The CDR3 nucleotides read TGTGCCAGCAGCTTGGGCGGGACAGGGTCGCTTGAGCAGTTCTTC. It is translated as CASSLGGTGSLEQFF.

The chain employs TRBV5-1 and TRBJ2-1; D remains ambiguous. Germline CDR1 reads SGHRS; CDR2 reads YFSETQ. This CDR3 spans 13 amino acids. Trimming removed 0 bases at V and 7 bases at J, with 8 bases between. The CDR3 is CASSLGPGNEQFF. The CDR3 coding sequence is TGCGCCAGCAGCTTGGGCCCCGGTAATGAGCAGTTCTTC. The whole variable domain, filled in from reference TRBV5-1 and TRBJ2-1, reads KAGVTQTPRYLIKTRGQQVTLSCSPISGHRSVSWYQQTPGQGLQFLFEYFSETQRNKGNFPGRFSGRQFSNSRSEMNVSTLELGDSALYLCASSLGPGNEQFFGPGTRLTVL.

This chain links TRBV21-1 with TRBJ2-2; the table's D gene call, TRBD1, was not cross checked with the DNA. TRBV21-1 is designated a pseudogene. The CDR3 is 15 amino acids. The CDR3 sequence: CASSKDRGSTGELFF. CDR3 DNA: TGTGCCAGCAGCAAAGACAGGGGGAGCACCGGGGAGCTGTTTTTT.

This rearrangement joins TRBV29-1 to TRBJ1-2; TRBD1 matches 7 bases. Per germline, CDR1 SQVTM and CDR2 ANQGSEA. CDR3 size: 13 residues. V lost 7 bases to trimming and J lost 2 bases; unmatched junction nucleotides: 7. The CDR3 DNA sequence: TGCAGCGCTACACAGGACAGGAACTATGGCTACACCTTC. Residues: CSATQDRNYGYTF.

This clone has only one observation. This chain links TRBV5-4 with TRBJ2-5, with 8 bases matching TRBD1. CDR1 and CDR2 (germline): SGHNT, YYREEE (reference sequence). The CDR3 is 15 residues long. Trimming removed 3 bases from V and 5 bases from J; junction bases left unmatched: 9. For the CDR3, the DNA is TGTGCCAGCAGCTCGCAGACAGGGGCGGGGGAGACCCAGTACTTC. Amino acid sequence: CASSSQTGAGETQYF.

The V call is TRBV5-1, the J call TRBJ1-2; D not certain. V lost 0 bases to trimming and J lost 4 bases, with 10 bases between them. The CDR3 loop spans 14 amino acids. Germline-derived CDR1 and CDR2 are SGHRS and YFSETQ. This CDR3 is CASSLESAGYGYTF. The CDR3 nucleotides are TGCGCCAGCAGCTTGGAGTCGGCAGGCTATGGCTACACCTTC. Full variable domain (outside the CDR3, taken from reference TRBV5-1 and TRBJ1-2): KAGVTQTPRYLIKTRGQQVTLSCSPISGHRSVSWYQQTPGQGLQFLFEYFSETQRNKGNFPGRFSGRQFSNSRSEMNVSTLELGDSALYLCASSLESAGYGYTFGSGTRLTVV.

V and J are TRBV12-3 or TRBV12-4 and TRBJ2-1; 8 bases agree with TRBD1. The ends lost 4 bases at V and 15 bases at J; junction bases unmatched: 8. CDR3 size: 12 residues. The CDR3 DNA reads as TGTGCCAGCAGTTCGGACAGGGTGTTTAGGTTCTTC. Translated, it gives CASSSDRVFRFF.

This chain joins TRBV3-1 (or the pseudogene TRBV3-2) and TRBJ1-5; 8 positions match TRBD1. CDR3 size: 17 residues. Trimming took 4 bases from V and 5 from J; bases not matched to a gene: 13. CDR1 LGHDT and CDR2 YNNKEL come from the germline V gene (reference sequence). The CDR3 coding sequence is TGTGCCAGCAGCCCGTCCCCCCTGGACAGGGTCCATCAGCCCCAGCATTTT. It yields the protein CASSPSPLDRVHQPQHF.

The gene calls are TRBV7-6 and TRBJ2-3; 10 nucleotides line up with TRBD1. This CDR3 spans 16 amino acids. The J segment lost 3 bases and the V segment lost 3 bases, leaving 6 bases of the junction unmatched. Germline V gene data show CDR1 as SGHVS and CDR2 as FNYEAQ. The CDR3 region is CASSLRQGARTDTQYF. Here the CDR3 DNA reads TGTGCCAGCAGCTTGCGACAGGGGGCTCGAACAGATACGCAGTATTTT.

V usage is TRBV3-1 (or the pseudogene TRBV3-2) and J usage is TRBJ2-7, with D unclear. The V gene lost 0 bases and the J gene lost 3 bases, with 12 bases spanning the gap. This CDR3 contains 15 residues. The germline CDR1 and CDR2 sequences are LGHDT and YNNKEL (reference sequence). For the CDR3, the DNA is TGTGCCAGCAGCCAAGAAGGTTGGTCTAGCTACGAGCAGTACTTC. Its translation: CASSQEGWSSYEQYF.

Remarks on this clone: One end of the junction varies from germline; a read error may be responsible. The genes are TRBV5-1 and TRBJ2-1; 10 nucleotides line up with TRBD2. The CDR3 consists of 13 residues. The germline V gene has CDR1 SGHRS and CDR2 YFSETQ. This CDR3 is CASRRLAGVERFF. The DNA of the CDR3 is TGCGCCAGCAGGCGGCTAGCGGGAGTTGAGCGGTTCTTC.

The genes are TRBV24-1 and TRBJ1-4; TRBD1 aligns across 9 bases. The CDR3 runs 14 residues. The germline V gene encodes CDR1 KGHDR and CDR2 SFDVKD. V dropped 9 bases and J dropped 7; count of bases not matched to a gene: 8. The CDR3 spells CATPFDRGGEKLFF. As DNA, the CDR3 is TGTGCCACCCCCTTTGACAGGGGGGGTGAAAAACTGTTTTTT.

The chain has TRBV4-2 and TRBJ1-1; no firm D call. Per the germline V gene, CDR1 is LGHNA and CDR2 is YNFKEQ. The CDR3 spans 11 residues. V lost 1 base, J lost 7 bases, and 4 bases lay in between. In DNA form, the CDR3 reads TGTGCCAGCAGCCAAGGGCTTGAAGCTTTCTTT. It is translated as CASSQGLEAFF.

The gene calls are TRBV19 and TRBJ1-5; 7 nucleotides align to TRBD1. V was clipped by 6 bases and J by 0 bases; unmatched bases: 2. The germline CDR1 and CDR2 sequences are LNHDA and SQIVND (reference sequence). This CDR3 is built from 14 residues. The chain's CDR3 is CASRTGYSNQPQHF. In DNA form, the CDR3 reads TGTGCCAGTAGGACAGGGTATAGCAATCAGCCCCAGCATTTT.

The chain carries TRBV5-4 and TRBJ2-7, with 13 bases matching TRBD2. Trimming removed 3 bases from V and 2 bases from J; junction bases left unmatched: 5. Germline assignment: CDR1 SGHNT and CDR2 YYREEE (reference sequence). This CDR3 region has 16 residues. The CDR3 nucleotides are TGTGCCAGCAGCTCTGGACTAGCGGGGGTCACCTACGAGCAGTACTTC. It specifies CASSSGLAGVTYEQYF.

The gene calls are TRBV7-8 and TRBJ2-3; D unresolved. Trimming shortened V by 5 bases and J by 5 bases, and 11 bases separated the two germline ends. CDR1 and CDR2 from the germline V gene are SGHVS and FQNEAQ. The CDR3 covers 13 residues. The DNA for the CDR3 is TGTGCCAGCAGCCCCCAGCGCCAAGATACGCAGTATTTT. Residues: CASSPQRQDTQYF.

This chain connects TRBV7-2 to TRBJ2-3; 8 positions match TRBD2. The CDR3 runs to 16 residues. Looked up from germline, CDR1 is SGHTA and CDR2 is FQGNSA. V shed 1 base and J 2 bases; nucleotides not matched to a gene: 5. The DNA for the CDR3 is TGTGCCAGCAGCTTAGGTACTAGCGGACCCACAGATACGCAGTATTTT. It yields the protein CASSLGTSGPTDTQYF.